This passage covers 9 T cell receptor beta chains from one sample sequenced in a study of T cell clones after liver transplantation. The assay was immunoSEQ multiplex PCR, and TCRdb's table has in-frame clones only and misses some. The sample contains tens of thousands of clones, 71% of which appear only once. The sample was CD4+ T cells from blood, taken before liver transplant. All receptors come from a human donor who received a liver transplant.

The gene calls are TRBV11-2 and TRBJ1-5; tentatively, D is TRBD1 (5 bases). The V end lost 5 bases, the J end lost 2 bases, and 22 bases lay between the germline ends. The CDR3 contains 18 residues. Germline CDR1 SGHAT, CDR2 FQNNGV. CDR3 residues: CASSQEGRAGGGNQPQHF. The CDR3 DNA follows: TGTGCCAGCAGCCAAGAGGGCAGGGCGGGGGGTGGCAATCAGCCCCAGCATTTT.

This chain uses TRBV25-1 with TRBJ2-7, with 8 bases aligning to TRBD1. CDR1 and CDR2 (germline): MGHDK, SYGVNS. With 1 base clipped from V and 5 bases from J, the junction kept 4 bases outside the gene matches. There are 14 residues in the CDR3. This CDR3 is CASSEFMTGDEQYF. The CDR3 DNA follows: TGTGCCAGCAGTGAATTTATGACAGGGGACGAGCAGTACTTC.

The chain combines TRBV6-5 with TRBJ1-5, with TRBD1 as a possible D gene (5 bases). The germline V and J ends were trimmed by 5 bases and 5 bases, with 10 bases remaining between them. Germline loops: CDR1 MNHEY, CDR2 SVGAGI. This CDR3 region has 13 residues. The CDR3: CASSRGGDQPQHF. The CDR3 nucleotides are TGTGCCAGCAGTAGGGGCGGGGATCAGCCCCAGCATTTT.

The gene calls are TRBV11-2 and TRBJ2-5; TRBD2 agrees at 15 bases. Germline V CDR1 and CDR2: SGHAT, FQNNGV. Unmatched junction bases numbered 4, after V lost 3 bases and J lost 5 bases. The CDR3 is 16 residues long. This chain's CDR3 is CASSFGLAGGRETQYF. The CDR3 DNA follows: TGTGCCAGCAGCTTCGGACTAGCGGGGGGGAGGGAGACCCAGTACTTC.

This clone was observed a few times. The CDR3 reads CASSLSQGRGTGELFF. CDR3 sequence (DNA): TGCGCCAGCAGCTTGTCCCAGGGGAGAGGAACCGGGGAGCTGTTTTTT. The chain joins TRBV5-1 to TRBJ2-2, with D possibly matching TRBD1 (6 bases). CDR3 length: 16 residues. Trimming pared 1 base from V and 5 bases from J, leaving 15 bases between. Germline V CDR1 and CDR2: SGHRS, YFSETQ. Full variable domain (missing parts from reference TRBV5-1 and TRBJ2-2): KAGVTQTPRYLIKTRGQQVTLSCSPISGHRSVSWYQQTPGQGLQFLFEYFSETQRNKGNFPGRFSGRQFSNSRSEMNVSTLELGDSALYLCASSLSQGRGTGELFFGEGSRLTVL.

By share, this clone ranks as medium-sized. Other DNA sequences from this sample encode an identical CDR3 as well. J is TRBJ1-6 and V is TRBV2, with D perhaps matching TRBD1 (6 bases). The V end was cut by 2 bases, the J end by 5 bases, with 13 bases between. The CDR3 covers 16 residues. The germline CDR1 and CDR2 sequences are SNHLY and FYNNEI. CDR3 protein: CASSELGALNNSPLHF. DNA of the CDR3: TGTGCCAGCAGTGAACTGGGGGCCCTAAATAATTCACCCCTCCACTTT.

The chain is built from TRBV2 and TRBJ1-2; 7 bases match TRBD1. This CDR3 region has 13 residues. Trimming took 6 bases from V and 2 from J; bases not matched to a gene: 3. CDR1 is SNHLY, CDR2 FYNNEI, per germline. CDR3 DNA: TGTGCCAGCAGAGACAGGGTGAACTATGGCTACACCTTC. It is translated as CASRDRVNYGYTF.

DNA for the CDR3: TGTGCCAGCAGTGGGCGGGGCGCGCTTTATGGCTACACCTTC. Its protein product is CASSGRGALYGYTF. The rearrangement joins TRBV6-1 to TRBJ1-2; maybe TRBD1 (5 bases). V shed 4 bases and J shed 5 bases, with 14 bases lying between them. The CDR3 extends over 14 amino acids. Germline V lookup: CDR1 MNHNS, CDR2 SASEGT.

This rearrangement joins TRBV15 to TRBJ1-5, with 7 bases identical to TRBD1. The CDR3 contains 15 residues. The V segment lost 0 bases and the J segment 7 bases; nucleotides outside the gene matches: 6. The germline CDR1 and CDR2 sequences are LNHNV and YYDKDF (reference sequence). CDR3 sequence: CATSREQGTGQPQHF. The CDR3 DNA reads TGTGCCACCAGCAGAGAACAGGGGACGGGACAGCCCCAGCATTTT.